This T cell receptor beta chain originates from a study of blood T cell repertoires in COVID-19. Original processing notes: From reference gene primer amplification, estimates of nucleated cell counts were derived. Clones were sequenced by immunoSEQ multiplex PCR, and TCRdb holds only the in-frame ones, with some missing. For V, J and clone size, that table is used; D and trimming come from the DNA. The sample consists of 80,000 or so clones, around 81% of them appearing once. CDR3 length: 20 amino acids. Trimming removed 5 bases at V and 2 bases at J, with 31 bases between. Germline lookup yields CDR1 SGHVS and CDR2 FNYEAQ.

This TCR was sampled from a human donor in a cohort sampled during active COVID-19. The chain uses TRBV7-6 and TRBJ2-7; tentative D call: TRBD2 (7 bases). Sequencing used peripheral blood. CDR3 coding DNA: TGTGCCAGCAGCCCGCCGAGGGGACACATAGCCGGGACTACCCCCTACGAGCAGTACTTC. This encodes CASSPPRGHIAGTTPYEQYF.